The following is a T cell receptor (beta chain) sequence with its context. Per the authors' pipeline: Using reference gene primer amplification, nucleated cell counts were estimated. Only in-frame clones appear in the TCRdb table, and some are missing; sequencing was by immunoSEQ multiplex PCR. V, J and clone size reflect that table, while D and trimming were determined from the DNA. Altogether about 160,000 clones are present, approximately 85% being singletons, with the ten largest covering roughly 1%. In germline, CDR1 is SQVTM, CDR2 ANQGSEA. This CDR3 has 14 residues. With 7 bases removed from V and 3 bases from J, the gap between germline ends came to 15 bases. This record comes from a study of blood T cell repertoires in COVID-19. Study as a whole: Acute and convalescent COVID-19 specimens originated in the United States, Italy and Spain. The cDNA or gDNA used as material had been derived from T cells, B-cell-depleted T cells, or PBMCs.

The sequencing sample was made of peripheral blood. The receptor comes from a man aged 35 to 55 with acute or convalescent COVID-19. V and J are TRBV29-1 and TRBJ2-2; D is possibly TRBD1 (6 bases). The CDR3 protein is CSARDTPDTGELFF. In DNA form, the CDR3 reads TGCAGCGCAAGGGACACCCCTGACACCGGGGAGCTGTTTTTT.